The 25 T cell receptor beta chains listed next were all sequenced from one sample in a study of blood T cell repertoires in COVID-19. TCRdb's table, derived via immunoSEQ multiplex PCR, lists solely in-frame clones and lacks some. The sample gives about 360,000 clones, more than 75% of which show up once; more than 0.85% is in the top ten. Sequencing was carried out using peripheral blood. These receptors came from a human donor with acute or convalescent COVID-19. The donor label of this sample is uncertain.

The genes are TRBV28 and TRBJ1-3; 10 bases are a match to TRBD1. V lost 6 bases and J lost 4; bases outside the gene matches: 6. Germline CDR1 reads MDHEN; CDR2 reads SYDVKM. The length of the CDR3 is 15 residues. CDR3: CASRSTGGEGNTIYF. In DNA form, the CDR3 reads TGTGCCAGCAGATCGACAGGGGGCGAAGGAAACACCATATATTTT.

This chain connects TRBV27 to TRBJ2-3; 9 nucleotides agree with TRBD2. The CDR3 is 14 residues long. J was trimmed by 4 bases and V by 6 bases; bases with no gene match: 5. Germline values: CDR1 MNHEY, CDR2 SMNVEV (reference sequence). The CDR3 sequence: CASRRGGRADTQYF. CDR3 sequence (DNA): TGTGCCAGCAGGCGGGGGGGGCGGGCAGATACGCAGTATTTT.

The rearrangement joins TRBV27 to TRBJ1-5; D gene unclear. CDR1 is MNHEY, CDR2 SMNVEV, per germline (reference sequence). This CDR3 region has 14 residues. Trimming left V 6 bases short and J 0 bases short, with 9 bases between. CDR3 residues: CASSRAGSNQPQHF. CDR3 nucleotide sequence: TGTGCCAGCAGCCGTGCGGGTAGCAATCAGCCCCAGCATTTT.

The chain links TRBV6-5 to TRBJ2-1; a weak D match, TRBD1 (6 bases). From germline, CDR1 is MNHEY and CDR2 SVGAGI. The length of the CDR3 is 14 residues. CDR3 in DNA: TGTGCTACGCACGAGGGGGTGTCCTACAATGAGCAGTTCTTC. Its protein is CATHEGVSYNEQFF.

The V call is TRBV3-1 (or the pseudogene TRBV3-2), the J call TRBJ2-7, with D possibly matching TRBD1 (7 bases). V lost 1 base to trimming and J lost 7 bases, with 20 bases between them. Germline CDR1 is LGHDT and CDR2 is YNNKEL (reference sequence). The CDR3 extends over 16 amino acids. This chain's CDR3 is CASSQVPAGGMGEQYF. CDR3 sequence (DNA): TGTGCCAGCAGCCAAGTCCCGGCAGGGGGGATGGGGGAGCAGTACTTC.

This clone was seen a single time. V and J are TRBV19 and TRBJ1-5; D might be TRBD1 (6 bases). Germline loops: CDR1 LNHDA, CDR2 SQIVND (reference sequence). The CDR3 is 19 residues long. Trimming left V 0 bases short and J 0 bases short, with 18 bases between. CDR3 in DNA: TGTGCCAGTAGTATAGAATGGGACAACGACTTTTATAGCAATCAGCCCCAGCATTTT. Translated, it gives CASSIEWDNDFYSNQPQHF. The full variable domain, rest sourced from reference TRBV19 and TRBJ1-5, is DGGITQSPKYLFRKEGQNVTLSCEQNLNHDAMYWYRQDPGQGLRLIYYSQIVNDFQKGDIAEGYSVSREKKESFPLTVTSAQKNPTAFYLCASSIEWDNDFYSNQPQHFGDGTRLSIL.

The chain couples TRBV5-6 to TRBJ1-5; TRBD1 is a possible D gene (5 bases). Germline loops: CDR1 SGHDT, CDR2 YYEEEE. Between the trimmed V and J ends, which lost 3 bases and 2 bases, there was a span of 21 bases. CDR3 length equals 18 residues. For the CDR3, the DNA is TGTGCCAGCAGCTATCGCGACAGTCCTGTGTTGGGCAATCAGCCCCAGCATTTT. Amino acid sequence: CASSYRDSPVLGNQPQHF.

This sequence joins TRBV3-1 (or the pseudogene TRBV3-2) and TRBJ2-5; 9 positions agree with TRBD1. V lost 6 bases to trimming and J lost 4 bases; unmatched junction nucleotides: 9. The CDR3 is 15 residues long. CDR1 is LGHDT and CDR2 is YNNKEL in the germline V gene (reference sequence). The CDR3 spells CASSLWTGAGETQYF. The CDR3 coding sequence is TGTGCCAGCAGTCTGTGGACAGGGGCAGGAGAGACCCAGTACTTC.

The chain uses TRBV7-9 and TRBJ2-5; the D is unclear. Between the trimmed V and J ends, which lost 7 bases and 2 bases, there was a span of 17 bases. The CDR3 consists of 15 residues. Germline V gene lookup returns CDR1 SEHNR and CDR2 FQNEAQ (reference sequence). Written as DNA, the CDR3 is TGTGCCAGCATCAACCGAGGCGACCGACAAGAGACCCAGTACTTC. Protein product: CASINRGDRQETQYF.

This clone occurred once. The CDR3 DNA reads TGTGCCAGCACAGCCAGGGGCGGAAACACCATATATTTT. Protein sequence: CASTARGGNTIYF. The chain has TRBV12-3 or TRBV12-4 and TRBJ1-3, with D perhaps TRBD1 (6 bases). This CDR3 is 13 amino acids long. V lost 7 bases to trimming and J lost 4 bases, with 11 bases between them.

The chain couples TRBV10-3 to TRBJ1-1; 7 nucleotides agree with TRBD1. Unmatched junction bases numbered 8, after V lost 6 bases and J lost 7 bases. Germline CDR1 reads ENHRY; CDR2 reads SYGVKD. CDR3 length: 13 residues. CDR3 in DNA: TGTGCCATCAGAGAGGGACAGCCAAGTGAAGCTTTCTTT. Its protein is CAIREGQPSEAFF.

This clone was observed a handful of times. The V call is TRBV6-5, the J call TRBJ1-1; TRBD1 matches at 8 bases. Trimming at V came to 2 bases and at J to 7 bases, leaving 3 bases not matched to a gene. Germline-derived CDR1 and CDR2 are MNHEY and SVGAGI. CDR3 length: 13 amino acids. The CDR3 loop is CASSYLGQGEAFF. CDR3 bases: TGTGCCAGCAGTTACCTTGGACAGGGTGAAGCTTTCTTT.

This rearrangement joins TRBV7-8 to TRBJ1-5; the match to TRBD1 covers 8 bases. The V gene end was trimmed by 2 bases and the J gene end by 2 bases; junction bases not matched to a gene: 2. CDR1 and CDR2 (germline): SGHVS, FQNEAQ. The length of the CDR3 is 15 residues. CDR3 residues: CASSLNRGGNQPQHF. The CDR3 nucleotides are TGTGCCAGCAGCTTAAACAGGGGGGGCAATCAGCCCCAGCATTTT.

The CDR3 nucleotides read TGTGCCAGCAGTTTCCACTCCTACGAGCAGTACTTC. It specifies CASSFHSYEQYF. The chain couples TRBV12-3 or TRBV12-4 to TRBJ2-7; D is ambiguous. The CDR3 covers 12 residues. Trimming took off 3 bases at V and 0 bases at J, with 3 bases between the two ends.

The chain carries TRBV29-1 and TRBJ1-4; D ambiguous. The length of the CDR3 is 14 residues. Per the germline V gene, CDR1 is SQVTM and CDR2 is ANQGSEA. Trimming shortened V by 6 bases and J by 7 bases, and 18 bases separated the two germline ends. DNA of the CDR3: TGCAGCGTGATTCTAAGCGGGTCAGGTGAAAAACTGTTTTTT. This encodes CSVILSGSGEKLFF.

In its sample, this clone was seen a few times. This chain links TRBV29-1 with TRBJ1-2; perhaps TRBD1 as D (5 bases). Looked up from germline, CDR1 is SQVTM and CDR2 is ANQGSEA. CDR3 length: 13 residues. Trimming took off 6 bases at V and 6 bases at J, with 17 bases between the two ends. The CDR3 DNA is TGCAGCGTCCGCTTCCCAGGGCGCGATGGCTACACCTTC. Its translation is CSVRFPGRDGYTF.

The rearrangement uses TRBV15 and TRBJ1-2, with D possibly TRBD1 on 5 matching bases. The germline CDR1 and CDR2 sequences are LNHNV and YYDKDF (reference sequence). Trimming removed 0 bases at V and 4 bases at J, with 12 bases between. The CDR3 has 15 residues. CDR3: CATSRDLGGPYGYTF. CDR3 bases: TGTGCCACCAGCAGAGATCTGGGGGGTCCCTATGGCTACACCTTC.

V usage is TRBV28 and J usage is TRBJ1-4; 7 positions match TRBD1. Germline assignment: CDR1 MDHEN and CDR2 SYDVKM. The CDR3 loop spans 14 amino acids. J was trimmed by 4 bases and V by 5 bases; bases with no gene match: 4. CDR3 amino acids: CASSLQGNNEKLFF. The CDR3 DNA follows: TGTGCCAGCAGTCTACAGGGGAATAATGAAAAACTGTTTTTT.

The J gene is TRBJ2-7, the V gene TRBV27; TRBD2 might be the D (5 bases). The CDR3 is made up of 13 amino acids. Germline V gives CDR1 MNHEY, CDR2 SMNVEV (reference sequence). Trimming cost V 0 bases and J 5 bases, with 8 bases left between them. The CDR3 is CASSLSRGNEQYF. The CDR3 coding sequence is TGTGCCAGCAGTTTATCGAGAGGGAACGAGCAGTACTTC.

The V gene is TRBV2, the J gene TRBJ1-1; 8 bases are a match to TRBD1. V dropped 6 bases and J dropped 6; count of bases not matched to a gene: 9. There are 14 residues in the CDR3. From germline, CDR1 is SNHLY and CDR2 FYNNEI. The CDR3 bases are TGTGCCAGCAGCGGACAGGGAAGGGGCGCTGAAGCTTTCTTT. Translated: CASSGQGRGAEAFF.

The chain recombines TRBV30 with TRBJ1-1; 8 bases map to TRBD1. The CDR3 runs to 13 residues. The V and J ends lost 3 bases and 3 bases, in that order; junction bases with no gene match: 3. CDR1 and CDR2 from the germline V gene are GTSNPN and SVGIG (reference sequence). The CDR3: CAWRSGGYTEAFF. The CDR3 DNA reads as TGTGCCTGGAGGTCAGGGGGCTACACTGAAGCTTTCTTT.

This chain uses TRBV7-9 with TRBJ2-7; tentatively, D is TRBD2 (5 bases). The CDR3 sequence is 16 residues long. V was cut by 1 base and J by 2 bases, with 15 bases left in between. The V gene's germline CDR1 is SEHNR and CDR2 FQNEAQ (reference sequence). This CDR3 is CASSLGVDFATYEQYF. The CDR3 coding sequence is TGTGCCAGCAGCTTAGGAGTGGACTTCGCGACCTACGAGCAGTACTTC.

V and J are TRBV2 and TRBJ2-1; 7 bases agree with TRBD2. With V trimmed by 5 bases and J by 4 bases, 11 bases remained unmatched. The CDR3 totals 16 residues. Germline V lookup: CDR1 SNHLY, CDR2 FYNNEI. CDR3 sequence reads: CASSSPMASGYNEQFF. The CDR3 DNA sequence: TGTGCCAGCAGTTCTCCGATGGCTAGCGGTTACAATGAGCAGTTCTTC.

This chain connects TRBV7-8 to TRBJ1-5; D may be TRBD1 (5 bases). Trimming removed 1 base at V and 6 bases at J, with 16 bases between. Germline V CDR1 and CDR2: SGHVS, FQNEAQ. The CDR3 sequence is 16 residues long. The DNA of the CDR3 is TGTGCCAGCAGCTTAGTTACCTCCAGGGTGGGTCAGCCCCAGCATTTT. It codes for CASSLVTSRVGQPQHF.

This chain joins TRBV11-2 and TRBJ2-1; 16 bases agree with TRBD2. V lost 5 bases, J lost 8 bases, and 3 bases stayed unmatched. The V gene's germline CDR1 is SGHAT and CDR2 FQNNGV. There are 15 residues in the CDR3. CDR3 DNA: TGTGCCAGCAGCGGGGGACTAGCGGGAGGGTATGAGCAGTTCTTC. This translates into CASSGGLAGGYEQFF.